These T cell receptor beta chains were read from a single sample in a study of early T cells in non-severe SARS-CoV-2 infection. TCRdb ran MiXCR on the 5' RACE reads and lists one entry per CDR3 protein. The table includes around 27,000 distinct CDR3 sequences, around 6% detected once. Sequencing was performed on whole blood. These receptors were collected from an adult who was a healthcare worker with PCR-confirmed SARS-CoV-2 infection or an uninfected control (not recorded which). Each CDR3 is given with its conserved first and last residue. D genes are given only for firm matches. Expanded clones get a size class; other rows say once, few or many, or leave the size out.

many | TRBJ2-1 | TRBV18 | - | TGTGCCAGCTCACCAGGGGGTAGTATCAATGAGCAGTTCTTC | CASSPGGSINEQFF
few | TRBJ2-5 | TRBV6-2/TRBV6-3 | - | TGTGCCAGCTTGGGACTTCAAGAGACCCAGTACTTC | CASLGLQETQYF
many | TRBJ2-7 | TRBV19 | - | TGTGCCAGTAAAATCCGGGGCGCGGCCGAGCAGTACTTC | CASKIRGAAEQYF
few | TRBJ2-2 | TRBV5-1 | TRBD2 | TGCGCCAGCAGCCTAACTAGCGGGGCGAACACCGGGGAGCTGTTTTTT | CASSLTSGANTGELFF
many | TRBJ2-1 | TRBV4-1 | TRBD2 | TGCGCCAGCAGCCAAGTGCGACTAGCGATCTACAATGAGCAGTTCTTC | CASSQVRLAIYNEQFF
- | TRBJ2-3 | TRBV13 | - | TGTGCCAGCGGGCAAGTCGTCACAGATACGCAGTATTTT | CASGQVVTDTQYF
many | TRBJ2-7 | TRBV18 | TRBD2 | TGTGCCAGCTCACCATCGCGGGAGGGCTACGAGCAGTACTTC | CASSPSREGYEQYF
many | TRBJ2-7 | TRBV6-1 | - | TGTGCCAGCAGTGAAGTAGCAGGGTTGTACGAGCAGTACTTC | CASSEVAGLYEQYF
few | TRBJ2-3 | TRBV12-3/TRBV12-4 | - | TGTGCCAGCAGCAGAGGGGTAGATACGCAGTATTTT | CASSRGVDTQYF
few | TRBJ2-1 | TRBV7-9 | TRBD2 | TGTGCCAGCACCCAAGAGGCGGGAGGACCCTACAATGAGCAGTTCTTC | CASTQEAGGPYNEQFF
many | TRBJ2-2 | TRBV24-1 | - | TGTGCCACCAGTGATTTAGGGGGCCGGGACTGGAGCACCGGGGAGCTGTTTTTT | CATSDLGGRDWSTGELFF
many | TRBJ2-1 | TRBV28 | - | TGTGCCAGCACCTCCTTCGAGGGAGTAATGGATGAGCAGTTCTTC | CASTSFEGVMDEQFF
many | TRBJ2-7 | TRBV18 | - | TGTGCCAGCTCACCGGCAGGGGATTCTATCTCCTACGAGCAGTACTTC | CASSPAGDSISYEQYF
many | TRBJ2-6 | TRBV7-2 | - | TGTGCCAGCAAATTTTCTGGGGCCAACGTCCTGACTTTC | CASKFSGANVLTF
few | TRBJ2-2 | TRBV7-9 | - | TGTGCCAGCAGCTTAGGTGACCAGTTTATCGCCGGGGAGCTGTTTTTT | CASSLGDQFIAGELFF
few | TRBJ2-2 | TRBV12-3/TRBV12-4 | - | TGTGCCAGCAGAACTGGACTGGTCGGGGAGCTGTTTTTT | CASRTGLVGELFF
few | TRBJ1-4 | TRBV18 | - | TGTGCCAGCTCACCAAGACAGATCTTTGAAAAACTGTTTTTT | CASSPRQIFEKLFF
many | TRBJ1-1 | TRBV5-6 | - | TGTGCCAGCAGCTTAAGGGGCACTGAAGCTTTCTTT | CASSLRGTEAFF
many | TRBJ2-1 | TRBV12-3/TRBV12-4 | TRBD2 | TGTGCCAGCAGTTCAAAAGCGGGGGGGCCGGGATCTTCCTACAATGAGCAGTTCTTC | CASSSKAGGPGSSYNEQFF
many | TRBJ2-6 | TRBV28 | - | TGTGCCAGCAAGGATGCCTTTGGGGCCAACGTCCTGACTTTC | CASKDAFGANVLTF
few | TRBJ1-5 | TRBV6-1 | - | TGTGCCAGCAGGGTGACGATGAGCAATCAGCCCCAGCATTTT | CASRVTMSNQPQHF
many | TRBJ1-1 | TRBV10-1 | - | TGCGCCAGCAGTGAGTCGGCCAGAAACACTGAAGCTTTCTTT | CASSESARNTEAFF
many | TRBJ2-2 | TRBV11-3 | - | TGTGCCAGCAGCTTTTCAAGACAGGCGAACACCGGGGAGCTGTTTTTT | CASSFSRQANTGELFF
many | TRBJ2-1 | TRBV11-3 | - | TGTGCCAGCAGCCGCAGTGAGGGGATTTACAATGAGCAGTTCTTC | CASSRSEGIYNEQFF
- | TRBJ2-1 | TRBV24-1 | - | TGTGCCACCAGTGCCCCGAGGGCCTCATACAATGAGCAGTTCTTC | CATSAPRASYNEQFF
few | TRBJ2-7 | TRBV13 | - | TGTGCCAGCAGCTTAAGGCTTGCCGCCTACGAGCAGTACTTC | CASSLRLAAYEQYF
many | TRBJ1-6 | TRBV6-4 | TRBD1 | TGTGCCAGCAGTGACTACCGGGACAGTGCTTTCCCCGGGAATTCACCCCTCCACTTT | CASSDYRDSAFPGNSPLHF
few | TRBJ2-1 | TRBV7-2 | TRBD2 | TGTGCCAGCAGCTTACTAGCGGGAGCGGAGAATGAGCAGTTCTTC | CASSLLAGAENEQFF
few | TRBJ1-1 | TRBV28 | - | TGTGCCAGCAGTCCCCTCAGGGGTCAGAACACTGAAGCTTTCTTT | CASSPLRGQNTEAFF
many | TRBJ2-1 | TRBV24-1 | TRBD2 | TGTGCCACCAGTGAATCCGGGACTAGGTCTTACAATGAGCAGTTCTTC | CATSESGTRSYNEQFF
- | TRBJ1-2 | TRBV6-6 | - | TGTGCCAGCACACCCGGGACGGCTGGCTACACCTTC | CASTPGTAGYTF
medium-sized | TRBJ1-6 | TRBV12-3/TRBV12-4 | - | TGTGCCAGCAGGTTAACAGGGAATTCACCCCTCCACTTT | CASRLTGNSPLHF
- | TRBJ2-5 | TRBV7-2 | - | TGTGCCAGCAGCTTGGGCTTCGGGCTCCAAGAGACCCAGTACTTC | CASSLGFGLQETQYF
many | TRBJ2-5 | TRBV5-4 | TRBD1 | TGTGCCAGCAGCTTGGCGACAGGGGGGGAAGAGACCCAGTACTTC | CASSLATGGEETQYF
many | TRBJ1-2 | TRBV12-3/TRBV12-4 | - | TGTGCCAGCAGTAAGGGGGGGACCTATGGCTACACCTTC | CASSKGGTYGYTF
few | TRBJ2-1 | TRBV4-2 | - | TGTGCCAGCAGCCTCTACGGACTAACACTACAATCTTATGAGCAGTTCTTC | CASSLYGLTLQSYEQFF
many | TRBJ2-3 | TRBV29-1 | TRBD1 | TGCAGCGTTGAACTCCGGGACAGGGTAGATACGCAGTATTTT | CSVELRDRVDTQYF
many | TRBJ1-1 | TRBV7-9 | - | TGTGCCAGCAGCTCACTGGACACTGAAGCTTTCTTT | CASSSLDTEAFF
many | TRBJ2-3 | TRBV4-3 | - | TGCGCCAGCAGCCAAGATCGGAGACGACTGGATGATACGCAGTATTTT | CASSQDRRRLDDTQYF
few | TRBJ2-1 | TRBV20-1 | TRBD2 | TGCAGTGCTAGCCCTGGACTAGCACATAAGGGGAATGAGCAGTTCTTC | CSASPGLAHKGNEQFF
many | TRBJ1-6 | TRBV12-3/TRBV12-4 | TRBD1 | TGTGCCAGCAGCCTACAGGGGGCTAATTCACCCCTCCACTTT | CASSLQGANSPLHF
many | TRBJ2-7 | TRBV20-1 | TRBD2 | TGCAGTGCTAGGGGATCCGGCGGGCAGCGGGAGCCCTACGAGCAGTACTTC | CSARGSGGQREPYEQYF
- | TRBJ2-5 | TRBV6-5 | TRBD1 | TGTGCCAGCAGCCACAGGGGGCGGGAAGAGACCCAGTACTTC | CASSHRGREETQYF
- | TRBJ2-3 | TRBV7-2 | - | TGTGCCAGCAGCTTAGCCCCCCCCGATACGCAGTATTTT | CASSLAPPDTQYF
many | TRBJ1-2 | TRBV18 | TRBD1 | TGTGCCAGCTCACCCTCTCTTAGGGGGCACTATGGCTACACCTTC | CASSPSLRGHYGYTF